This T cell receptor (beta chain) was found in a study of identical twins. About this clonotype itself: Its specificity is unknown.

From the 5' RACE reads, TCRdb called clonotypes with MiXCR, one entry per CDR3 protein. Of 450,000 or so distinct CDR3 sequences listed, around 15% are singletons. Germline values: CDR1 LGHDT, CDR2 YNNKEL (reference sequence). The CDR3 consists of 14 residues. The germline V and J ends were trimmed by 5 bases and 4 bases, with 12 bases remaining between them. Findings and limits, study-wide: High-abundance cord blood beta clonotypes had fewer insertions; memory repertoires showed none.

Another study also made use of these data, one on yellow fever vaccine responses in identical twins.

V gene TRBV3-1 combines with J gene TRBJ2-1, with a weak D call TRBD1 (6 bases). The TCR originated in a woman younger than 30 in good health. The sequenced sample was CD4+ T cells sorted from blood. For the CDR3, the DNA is TGTGCCAGCAGCTTCGGGACATCTTACAATGAGCAGTTCTTC. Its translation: CASSFGTSYNEQFF.